These T cell receptor beta chains were read from a single sample in a study of blood T cell repertoires in COVID-19. The method was immunoSEQ multiplex PCR; TCRdb's version includes in-frame clones alone and lacks a portion of them. The table records under 200,000 clones, approximately 81% of them present only once. Material: peripheral blood. These receptors were collected from a young man with active or convalescent COVID-19. The CDR3 runs from the conserved cysteine through the conserved F or W. The D gene is left open where the match is weak. Clone size is stated in some rows and not others, as once, few, many or a class when expanded.

v_call	d_call	clone_size	j_call	cdr3_aa	cdr3_nt
TRBV28	.	.	TRBJ1-5	CASIAGNSNQPQHF	TGTGCCAGCATTGCAGGGAATAGCAATCAGCCCCAGCATTTT
TRBV2	.	.	TRBJ1-5	CASSEISRDQPQHF	TGTGCCAGCAGTGAAATTTCCAGGGATCAGCCCCAGCATTTT
TRBV6-1	.	.	TRBJ1-2	CASSEGKSVSYGYTF	TGTGCCAGCAGTGAAGGAAAATCGGTATCCTATGGCTACACCTTC
TRBV6-4	.	once	TRBJ1-1	CASSDWANTEAFF	TGTGCCAGCAGTGACTGGGCGAACACTGAAGCTTTCTTT
TRBV7-9	TRBD1	few	TRBJ1-3	CASSSGQPSSGNTIYF	TGTGCCAGCAGCTCGGGACAGCCGAGCTCTGGAAACACCATATATTTT
TRBV5-5	TRBD1	.	TRBJ1-6	CASSSGGDNSPLHF	TGTGCCAGCAGCTCAGGGGGCGATAATTCACCCCTCCACTTT
TRBV19	.	once	TRBJ1-2	CASTSYPRNYGYTF	TGTGCCAGTACCAGCTACCCTAGAAACTATGGCTACACCTTC
TRBV10-3	.	.	TRBJ1-5	CAISTGLNQPQHF	TGTGCCATCAGCACAGGCCTCAATCAGCCCCAGCATTTT
TRBV5-4	TRBD2	.	TRBJ2-1	CASSLFFSRNLKRDVNEQFF	TGTGCCAGCAGCTTGTTCTTTTCTCGGAATCTAAAGCGGGATGTCAATGAGCAGTTCTTC
TRBV2	.	.	TRBJ1-2	CASSVLQSANYGYTF	TGTGCCAGCAGTGTTTTACAATCAGCTAACTATGGCTACACCTTC
TRBV9	.	.	TRBJ2-1	CASSPPARWDEQFF	TGTGCCAGCAGCCCCCCGGCGCGGTGGGATGAGCAGTTCTTC
TRBV14	TRBD1	once	TRBJ2-2	CASSQHRGSGTGELFF	TGTGCCAGCAGCCAACACAGGGGATCGGGGACAGGGGAGCTGTTTTTT
TRBV11-2	TRBD2	.	TRBJ2-2	CASSLIAGGYTGELFF	TGTGCCAGCAGCCTAATAGCGGGAGGCTACACCGGGGAGCTGTTTTTT
TRBV6-4	TRBD1	.	TRBJ2-3	CASSETGTGGTDTQYF	TGTGCCAGCAGTGAGACCGGGACAGGGGGCACAGATACGCAGTATTTT
TRBV7-7	.	.	TRBJ2-5	CASSLNPGQETQYF	TGTGCCAGCAGCTTAAATCCGGGGCAAGAGACCCAGTACTTC
TRBV6-2/TRBV6-3	TRBD1	.	TRBJ1-1	CASSRQGGNTEAFF	TGTGCCAGCAGTCGACAGGGAGGAAACACTGAAGCTTTCTTT
TRBV29-1	.	few	TRBJ1-2	CSVEGGGGGYTF	TGCAGCGTTGAAGGCGGCGGGGGTGGCTACACCTTC
TRBV2	TRBD1	once	TRBJ1-5	CATRQGIYQPQHF	TGTGCCACGCGACAGGGGATTTATCAGCCCCAGCATTTT
TRBV2	.	once	TRBJ1-3	CASSVRGTGNTIYF	TGTGCCAGCAGTGTAAGGGGGACAGGAAACACCATATATTTT
TRBV5-1	TRBD1	.	TRBJ1-1	CASSLLLRQGAVTEAFF	TGCGCCAGCAGCCTCCTTTTACGACAGGGGGCGGTCACTGAAGCTTTCTTT
TRBV28	.	few	TRBJ1-3	CASSSWGAVGNTIYF	TGTGCCAGCAGTTCATGGGGGGCGGTGGGAAACACCATATATTTT
TRBV28	.	.	TRBJ2-6	CASSEGGANVLTF	TGTGCCAGCAGTGAGGGTGGGGCCAACGTCCTGACTTTC
TRBV28	.	.	TRBJ2-7	CASLPGGGLYEQYF	TGTGCCAGCCTACCGGGCGGGGGCCTCTACGAGCAGTACTTC
TRBV27	.	.	TRBJ2-5	CASSVRVPQETQYF	TGTGCCAGCAGTGTCCGGGTTCCCCAAGAGACCCAGTACTTC
TRBV18	.	.	TRBJ2-7	CASSPGRDYEQYF	TGTGCCAGCTCACCGGGCAGGGACTACGAGCAGTACTTC
TRBV10-3	TRBD2	.	TRBJ2-5	CAISDVAGAIQETQYF	TGTGCCATCAGTGACGTAGCGGGGGCGATCCAAGAGACCCAGTACTTC
TRBV27	TRBD1	.	TRBJ1-6	CASRGRDRNQLSYNSPLHF	TGTGCCAGCAGGGGGCGGGACAGAAATCAACTCTCCTATAATTCACCCCTCCACTTT
TRBV5-1	.	few	TRBJ1-3	CASSLAGKENSGNTIYF	TGCGCCAGCAGCTTGGCCGGGAAGGAAAACTCTGGAAACACCATATATTTT
TRBV19	.	few	TRBJ2-2	CASSIGPGELFF	TGTGCCAGTAGTATAGGGCCCGGGGAGCTGTTTTTT
TRBV7-2	.	.	TRBJ2-5	CASSLLQRKETQYF	TGTGCCAGCAGCTTATTACAGAGAAAAGAGACCCAGTACTTC
TRBV3-1/TRBV3-2	.	once	TRBJ2-1	CASSQEIDNEQFF	TGTGCCAGCAGCCAAGAGATAGACAATGAGCAGTTCTTC
TRBV29-1	.	.	TRBJ1-2	CSVHGGARDGYTF	TGCAGCGTCCACGGGGGGGCGCGGGATGGCTACACCTTC
TRBV29-1	.	.	TRBJ2-3	CSLDRRTDTQYF	TGCAGCTTGGACAGACGCACAGATACGCAGTATTTT
TRBV30	TRBD1	.	TRBJ1-5	CAWSVGTGGQPQHF	TGTGCCTGGAGTGTTGGGACAGGGGGACAGCCCCAGCATTTT
TRBV27	TRBD1	.	TRBJ1-5	CASSNQGDNQPQHF	TGTGCCAGCAGTAATCAGGGGGACAATCAGCCCCAGCATTTT
TRBV5-1	.	.	TRBJ1-6	CASSLDGMGNSPLHF	TGCGCCAGCAGCTTGGACGGGATGGGGAATTCACCCCTCCACTTT
TRBV7-2	.	.	TRBJ1-5	CASSFVQGGSQPQHF	TGTGCCAGCAGCTTCGTGCAGGGTGGAAGTCAGCCCCAGCATTTT
TRBV14	TRBD2	.	TRBJ2-7	CASSQTSGRAHEQYF	TGTGCCAGCAGCCAAACTAGCGGGAGGGCACACGAGCAGTACTTC
TRBV19	TRBD1	.	TRBJ1-5	CASSIGVVRGRDSNQPQHF	TGTGCCAGTAGTATTGGGGTGGTTAGGGGGCGAGATAGCAATCAGCCCCAGCATTTT
TRBV7-9	TRBD2	.	TRBJ2-3	CASSLAISSGGYTDTQYF	TGTGCCAGCAGCTTAGCCATTTCCAGCGGGGGGTACACAGATACGCAGTATTTT
TRBV30	.	.	TRBJ2-7	CAWAAGNTYEQYF	TGTGCCTGGGCCGCGGGAAACACTTACGAGCAGTACTTC
TRBV7-9	TRBD1	.	TRBJ1-2	CASSNPGQGSYGYTF	TGTGCCAGCAGCAACCCGGGACAGGGGAGCTATGGCTACACCTTC
TRBV6-2/TRBV6-3	TRBD2	.	TRBJ2-7	CASSFSGRSRYEQYF	TGTGCCAGCAGTTTTAGCGGGAGATCCCGCTACGAGCAGTACTTC
TRBV28	TRBD2	.	TRBJ2-3	CASRPLAGTQYF	TGTGCCAGCAGACCCTTAGCGGGTACGCAGTATTTT
TRBV19	.	.	TRBJ1-2	CASTGPLAGAGAIANYGYTF	TGTGCCAGTACCGGACCTTTAGCGGGGGCGGGCGCCATAGCTAACTATGGCTACACCTTC
TRBV11-2	TRBD1	.	TRBJ1-3	CASSPDRGYSGNTIYF	TGTGCCAGCAGCCCCGACAGGGGATACTCTGGAAACACCATATATTTT
TRBV19	.	.	TRBJ1-1	CASPAAGRGNTEAFF	TGTGCCAGTCCGGCGGCAGGGCGTGGGAACACTGAAGCTTTCTTT
TRBV18	.	.	TRBJ1-4	CASSPPEVLRGEKLFF	TGTGCCAGCTCACCACCGGAAGTGCTCCGGGGTGAAAAACTGTTTTTT
TRBV4-2	.	.	TRBJ1-2	CASSQDSNYGYTF	TGTGCCAGCAGCCAGGACAGTAACTATGGCTACACCTTC
TRBV19	TRBD2	.	TRBJ2-1	CASSRRTSGNSYNEQFF	TGTGCCAGTAGTAGACGGACTAGCGGGAACTCCTACAATGAGCAGTTCTTC
TRBV25-1	.	.	TRBJ1-2	CASKDSGYNYGYTF	TGTGCCAGCAAGGACTCTGGTTATAACTATGGCTACACCTTC
TRBV18	TRBD1	.	TRBJ1-1	CASSYRTGPDTEAFF	TGTGCCAGCTCATATAGGACAGGCCCGGACACTGAAGCTTTCTTT
TRBV6-6	TRBD2	.	TRBJ2-7	CASSPRLLAGGGEQYF	TGTGCCAGCAGTCCCCGGCTCCTAGCGGGAGGCGGGGAGCAGTACTTC
TRBV3-1/TRBV3-2	.	.	TRBJ2-5	CASSLGDFRQETQYF	TGTGCCAGCAGCCTAGGGGACTTTAGGCAAGAGACCCAGTACTTC
TRBV28	TRBD1	.	TRBJ2-1	CASSPPRQGGYNEQFF	TGTGCCAGCAGTCCCCCGCGACAGGGCGGGTACAATGAGCAGTTCTTC